This T cell receptor beta chain was observed in a study of cytomegalovirus exposure and HLA in healthy donors. V was clipped by 2 bases and J by 9 bases, with 17 bases between them. CDR3 length: 14 residues. CDR1 and CDR2 from the germline V gene are KGHSH and LQKENI. The PCR was carried out with 60 Vbeta primers and 13 Jbeta primers. The protocol was immunoSEQ multiplex PCR, while the TCRdb copy is restricted to in-frame clones and leaves out a portion. The table has approximately 54,000 clones, approximately 81% seen once. V and J are TRBV18 and TRBJ2-7; D unclear. This TCR was recovered from a woman under 30 in good health and CMV-seronegative. Material for sequencing was PBMCs. The CDR3 region is CASSPAGPHAVQYF. In DNA form, the CDR3 reads TGTGCCAGCTCACCAGCCGGCCCCCATGCGGTGCAGTACTTC.